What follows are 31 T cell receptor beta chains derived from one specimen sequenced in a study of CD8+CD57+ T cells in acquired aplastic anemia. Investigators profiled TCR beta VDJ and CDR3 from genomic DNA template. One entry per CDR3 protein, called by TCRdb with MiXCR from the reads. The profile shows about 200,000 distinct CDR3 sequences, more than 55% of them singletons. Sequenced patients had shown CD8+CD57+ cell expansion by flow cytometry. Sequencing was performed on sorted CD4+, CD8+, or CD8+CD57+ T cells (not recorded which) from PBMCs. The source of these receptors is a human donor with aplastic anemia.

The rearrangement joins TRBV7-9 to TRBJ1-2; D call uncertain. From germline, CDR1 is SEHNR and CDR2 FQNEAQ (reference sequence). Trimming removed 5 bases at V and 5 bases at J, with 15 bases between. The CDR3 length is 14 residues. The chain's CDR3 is CASSPYPEDYGYTF. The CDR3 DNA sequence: TGTGCCAGCAGCCCTTACCCCGAAGATTATGGCTACACCTTC.

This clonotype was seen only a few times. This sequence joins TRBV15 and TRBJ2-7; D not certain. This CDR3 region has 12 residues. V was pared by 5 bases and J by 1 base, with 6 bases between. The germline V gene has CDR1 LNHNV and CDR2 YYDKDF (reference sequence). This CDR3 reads CATSRSSYEQYF. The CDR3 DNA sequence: TGTGCCACCAGCCGTTCTTCCTACGAGCAGTACTTC.

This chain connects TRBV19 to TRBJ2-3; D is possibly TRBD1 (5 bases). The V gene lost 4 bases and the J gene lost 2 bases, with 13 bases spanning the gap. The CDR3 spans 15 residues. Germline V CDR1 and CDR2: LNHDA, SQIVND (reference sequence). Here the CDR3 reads CASSRDSFPTDTQYF. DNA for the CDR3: TGTGCCAGTAGTAGAGACAGTTTCCCCACAGATACGCAGTATTTT.

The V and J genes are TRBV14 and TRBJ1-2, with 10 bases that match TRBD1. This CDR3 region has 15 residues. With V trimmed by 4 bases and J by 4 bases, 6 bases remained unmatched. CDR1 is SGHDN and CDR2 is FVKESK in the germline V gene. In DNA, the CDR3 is TGTGCCAGCAGCCTTCCCGGGACAGGGGCCTATGGCTACACCTTC. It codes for CASSLPGTGAYGYTF. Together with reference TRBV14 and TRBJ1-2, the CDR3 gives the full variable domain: EAGVTQFPSHSVIEKGQTVTLRCDPISGHDNLYWYRRVMGKEIKFLLHFVKESKQDESGMPNNRFLAERTGGTYSTLKVQPAELEDSGVYFCASSLPGTGAYGYTFGSGTRLTVV.

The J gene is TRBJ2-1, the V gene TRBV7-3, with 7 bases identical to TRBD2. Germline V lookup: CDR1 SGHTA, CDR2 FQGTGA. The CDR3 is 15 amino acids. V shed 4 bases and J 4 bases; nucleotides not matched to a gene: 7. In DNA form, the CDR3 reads TGTGCCAGCAGCTCCCATAGCGGGCTATACAATGAGCAGTTCTTC. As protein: CASSSHSGLYNEQFF.

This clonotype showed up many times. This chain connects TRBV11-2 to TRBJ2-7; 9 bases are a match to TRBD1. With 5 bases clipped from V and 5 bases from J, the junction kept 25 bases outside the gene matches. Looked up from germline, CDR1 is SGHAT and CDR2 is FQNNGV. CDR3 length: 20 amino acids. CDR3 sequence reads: CASSRGDRVITGLVGDEQYF. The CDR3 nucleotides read TGTGCCAGCAGCCGAGGGGACAGGGTAATAACGGGACTGGTAGGGGACGAGCAGTACTTC.

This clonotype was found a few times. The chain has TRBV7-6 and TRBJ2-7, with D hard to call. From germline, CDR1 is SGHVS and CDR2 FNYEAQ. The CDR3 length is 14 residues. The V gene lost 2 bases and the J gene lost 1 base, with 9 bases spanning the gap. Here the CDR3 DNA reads TGTGCCAGCAGCTTAAAGGGCAGGTCCTACGAGCAGTACTTC. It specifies CASSLKGRSYEQYF.

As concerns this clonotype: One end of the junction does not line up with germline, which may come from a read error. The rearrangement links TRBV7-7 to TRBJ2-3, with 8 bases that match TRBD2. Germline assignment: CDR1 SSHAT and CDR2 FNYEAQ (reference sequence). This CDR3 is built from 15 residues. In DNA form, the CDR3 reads TGTGCTAGCAGCCAAACTAGCGGAGGAGCAGATACGCAGTATTTT. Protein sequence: CASSQTSGGADTQYF.

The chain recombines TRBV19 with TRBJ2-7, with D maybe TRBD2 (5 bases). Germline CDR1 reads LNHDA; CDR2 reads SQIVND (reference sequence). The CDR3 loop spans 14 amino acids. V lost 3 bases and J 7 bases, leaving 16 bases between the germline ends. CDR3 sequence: CASSIDRPGGEQYF. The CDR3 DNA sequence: TGTGCCAGTAGTATTGACCGGCCCGGCGGGGAGCAGTACTTC.

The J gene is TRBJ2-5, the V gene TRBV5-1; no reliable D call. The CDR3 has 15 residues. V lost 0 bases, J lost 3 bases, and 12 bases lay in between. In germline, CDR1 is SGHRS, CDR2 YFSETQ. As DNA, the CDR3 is TGCGCCAGCAGCTTGGGACTCACGGTGGAAGAGACCCAGTACTTC. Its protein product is CASSLGLTVEETQYF.

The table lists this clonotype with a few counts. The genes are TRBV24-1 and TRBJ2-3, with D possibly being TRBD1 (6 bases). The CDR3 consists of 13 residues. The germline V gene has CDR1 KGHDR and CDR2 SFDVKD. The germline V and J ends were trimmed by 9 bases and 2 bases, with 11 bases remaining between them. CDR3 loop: CATRTDTTDTQYF. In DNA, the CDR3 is TGTGCCACCCGGACAGACACCACAGATACGCAGTATTTT.

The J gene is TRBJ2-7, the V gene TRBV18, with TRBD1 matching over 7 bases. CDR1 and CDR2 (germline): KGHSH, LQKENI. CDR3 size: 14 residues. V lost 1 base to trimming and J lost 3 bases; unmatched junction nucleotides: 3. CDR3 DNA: TGTGCCAGCTCACCACTCCCAGGGGGCTACGAGCAGTACTTC. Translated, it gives CASSPLPGGYEQYF.

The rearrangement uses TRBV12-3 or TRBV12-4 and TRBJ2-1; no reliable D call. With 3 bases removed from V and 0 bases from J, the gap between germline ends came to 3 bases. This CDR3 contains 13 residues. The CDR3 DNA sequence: TGTGCCAGCAGTTTTAACTCCTACAATGAGCAGTTCTTC. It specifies CASSFNSYNEQFF.

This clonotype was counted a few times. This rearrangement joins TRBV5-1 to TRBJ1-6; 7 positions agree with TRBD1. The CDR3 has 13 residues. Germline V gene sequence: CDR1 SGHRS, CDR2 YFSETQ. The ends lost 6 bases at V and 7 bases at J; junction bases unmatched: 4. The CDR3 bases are TGCGCCAGCAAGCGGACAGGCAATTCACCCCTCCACTTT. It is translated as CASKRTGNSPLHF.

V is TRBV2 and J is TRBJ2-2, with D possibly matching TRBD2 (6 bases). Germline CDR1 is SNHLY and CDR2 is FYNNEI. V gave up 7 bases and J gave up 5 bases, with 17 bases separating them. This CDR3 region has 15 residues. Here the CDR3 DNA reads TGTGCCAGCAAATCCAGCCTAGCGAGAACCGGGGAGCTGTTTTTT. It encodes CASKSSLARTGELFF.

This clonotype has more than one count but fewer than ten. The CDR3 region has the DNA TGCAGTGCTAACCTACAGGGCTCCACGCAGTATTTT. Protein sequence: CSANLQGSTQYF. V gene TRBV20-1 combines with J gene TRBJ2-3; weak D call: TRBD1 (6 bases). The V and J ends lost 4 bases and 9 bases respectively, with 14 bases between them. The length of the CDR3 is 12 residues. Looked up from germline, CDR1 is DFQATT and CDR2 is SNEGSKA (reference sequence).

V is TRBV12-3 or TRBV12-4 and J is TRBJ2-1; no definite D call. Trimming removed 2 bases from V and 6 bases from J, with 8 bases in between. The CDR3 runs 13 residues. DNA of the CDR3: TGTGCCAGCAGTTTATCCGGTGTCAATGAGCAGTTCTTC. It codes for CASSLSGVNEQFF.

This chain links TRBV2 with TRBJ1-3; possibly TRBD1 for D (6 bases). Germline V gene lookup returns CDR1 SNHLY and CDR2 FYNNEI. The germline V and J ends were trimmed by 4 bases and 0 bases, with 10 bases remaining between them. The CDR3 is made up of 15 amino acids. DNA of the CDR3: TGTGCCAGCAGTGCCGGACAGAGCTCTGGAAACACCATATATTTT. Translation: CASSAGQSSGNTIYF.

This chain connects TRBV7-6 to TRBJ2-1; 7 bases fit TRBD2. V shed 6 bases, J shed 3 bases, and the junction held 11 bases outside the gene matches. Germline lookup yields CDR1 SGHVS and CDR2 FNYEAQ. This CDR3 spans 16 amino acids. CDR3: CASSSGVLAVYNEQFF. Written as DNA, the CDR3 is TGTGCCAGCAGTTCAGGCGTCCTAGCGGTCTACAATGAGCAGTTCTTC.

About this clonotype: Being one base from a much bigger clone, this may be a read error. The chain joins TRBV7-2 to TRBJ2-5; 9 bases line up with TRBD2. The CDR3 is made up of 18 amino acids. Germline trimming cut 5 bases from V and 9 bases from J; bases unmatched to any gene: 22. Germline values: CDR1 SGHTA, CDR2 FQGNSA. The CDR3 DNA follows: TGTGCCAGCAGCGGGGGGGGGGTCGTAGCGGGGGAAGCGGGGGCCCAGTACTTC. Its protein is CASSGGGVVAGEAGAQYF.

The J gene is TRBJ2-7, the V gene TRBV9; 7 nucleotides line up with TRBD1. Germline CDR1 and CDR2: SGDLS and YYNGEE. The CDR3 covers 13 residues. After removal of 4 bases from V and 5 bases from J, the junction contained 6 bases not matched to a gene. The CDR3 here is CASSPLDRHEQYF. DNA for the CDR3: TGTGCCAGCAGCCCATTGGACAGGCACGAGCAGTACTTC.

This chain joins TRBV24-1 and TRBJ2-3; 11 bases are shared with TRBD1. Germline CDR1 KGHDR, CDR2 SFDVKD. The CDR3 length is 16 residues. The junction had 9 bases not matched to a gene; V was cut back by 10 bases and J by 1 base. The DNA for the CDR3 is TGTGCCACATCTACAGGACAGGGGGCGGGCACAGATACGCAGTATTTT. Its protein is CATSTGQGAGTDTQYF.

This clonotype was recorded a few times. The chain's CDR3 is CASSESRNTGELFF. Here the CDR3 DNA reads TGTGCCAGCAGTGAGTCTCGGAACACCGGGGAGCTGTTTTTT. The V call is TRBV11-3, the J call TRBJ2-2; D not certain. V was shortened by 6 bases and J by 1 base, with 9 bases between the two germline ends. Germline CDR1 SGHNT, CDR2 YENEEA. The CDR3 length is 14 residues. Drawing the rest from reference TRBV11-3 and TRBJ2-2, the complete variable domain is EAGVVQSPRYKIIEKKQPVAFWCNPISGHNTLYWYLQNLGQGPELLIRYENEEAVDDSQLPKDRFSAERLKGVDSTLKIQPAELGDSAVYLCASSESRNTGELFFGEGSRLTVL.

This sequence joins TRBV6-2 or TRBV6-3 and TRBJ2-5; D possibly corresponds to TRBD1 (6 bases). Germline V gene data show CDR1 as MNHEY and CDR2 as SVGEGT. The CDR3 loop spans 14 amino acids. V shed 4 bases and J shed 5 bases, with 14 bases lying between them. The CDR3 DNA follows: TGTGCCAGCAGTTTTGGGGGCGACCTCGAGACCCAGTACTTC. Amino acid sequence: CASSFGGDLETQYF.

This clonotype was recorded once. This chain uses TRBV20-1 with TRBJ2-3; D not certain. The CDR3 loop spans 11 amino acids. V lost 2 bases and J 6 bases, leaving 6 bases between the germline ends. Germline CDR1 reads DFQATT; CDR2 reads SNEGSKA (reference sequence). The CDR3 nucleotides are TGCAGTGCTAGATATTCTGATACGCAGTATTTT. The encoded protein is CSARYSDTQYF.

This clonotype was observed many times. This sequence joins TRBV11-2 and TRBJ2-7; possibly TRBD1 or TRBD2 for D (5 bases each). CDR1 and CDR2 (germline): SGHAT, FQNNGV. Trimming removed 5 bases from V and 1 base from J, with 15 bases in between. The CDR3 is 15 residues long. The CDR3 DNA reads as TGTGCCAGCAGCCCATCAGCAGGGAGTTCCTACGAGCAGTACTTC. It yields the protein CASSPSAGSSYEQYF.

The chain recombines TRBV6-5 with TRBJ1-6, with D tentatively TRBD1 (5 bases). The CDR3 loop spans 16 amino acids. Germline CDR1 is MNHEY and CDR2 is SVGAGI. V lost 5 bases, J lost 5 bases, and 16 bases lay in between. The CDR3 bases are TGTGCCAGCAGTAGAGGAGCGGGGACGAATAATTCACCCCTCCACTTT. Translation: CASSRGAGTNNSPLHF.

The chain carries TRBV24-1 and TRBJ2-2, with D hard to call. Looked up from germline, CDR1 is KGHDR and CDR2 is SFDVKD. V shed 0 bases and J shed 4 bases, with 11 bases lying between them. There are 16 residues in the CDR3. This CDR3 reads CATSDLGPLGTGELFF. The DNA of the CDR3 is TGTGCCACCAGTGATTTGGGACCCCTGGGCACCGGGGAGCTGTTTTTT.

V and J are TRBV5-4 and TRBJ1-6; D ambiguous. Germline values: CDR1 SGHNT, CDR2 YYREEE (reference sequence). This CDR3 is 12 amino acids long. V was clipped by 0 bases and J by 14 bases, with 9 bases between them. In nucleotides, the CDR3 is TGTGCCAGCAGCTTGGACAGTTTATCCCTCCACTTT. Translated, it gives CASSLDSLSLHF.

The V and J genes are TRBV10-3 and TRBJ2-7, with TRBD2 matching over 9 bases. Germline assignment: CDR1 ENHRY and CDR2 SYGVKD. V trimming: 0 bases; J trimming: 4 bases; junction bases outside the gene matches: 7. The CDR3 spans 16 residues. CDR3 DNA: TGTGCCATCAGTGAGTCCCCAGCGGGGGGATCGTACGAGCAGTACTTC. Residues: CAISESPAGGSYEQYF.

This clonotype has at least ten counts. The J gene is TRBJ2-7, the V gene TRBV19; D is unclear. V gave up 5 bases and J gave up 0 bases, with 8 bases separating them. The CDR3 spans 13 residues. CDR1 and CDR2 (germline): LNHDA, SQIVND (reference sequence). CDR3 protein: CASSPGSSYEQYF. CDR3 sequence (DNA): TGTGCCAGTAGTCCCGGAAGCTCCTACGAGCAGTACTTC.